The clone carrying this T cell receptor beta chain has a count of ten or more. The target antigen is unknown. The data are from a study of human T cells and chemical hapten exposure. Study at large: Patients received weekly diphenylcyclopropenone doses to the scalp throughout the approximately 25-week study. Alopecia areata, totalis or universalis affected patients who were mostly female. Study findings and constraints: Patch test score rose with PT1 expanded TCR count, significant at thresholds 8, 16 and 32, not 4.

TCRdb redid the calling of the RACE reads with MiXCR, one entry per CDR3 protein. Of 380,000 or so distinct CDR3 sequences listed, around 5.5% are singletons. Time point given: pre-sensitization, week 0. Treatment: therapeutic diphenylcyclopropenone sensitization with weekly scalp DPC. Deletions cut 3 bases from V and 1 base from J, with 9 bases between. The CDR3 length is 14 residues. The TCR comes from a woman aged 18-29 years with alopecia areata. Some clones in this sample may be carry-over from other donors' samples. This chain links TRBV12-3 or TRBV12-4 with TRBJ2-5; possibly TRBD1 for D (6 bases). The sample consisted of whole blood, taken in connection with sensitization to the hapten diphenylcyclopropenone (DPC). CDR3 DNA: TGTGCCAGCAGTTTTCAGGGGCTCCAAGAGACCCAGTACTTC. Translating gives CASSFQGLQETQYF.